This T cell receptor (beta chain) is from a study of quantifying T cell responses using KT2 cells. In the study overall: Reverse transcription used primers in the TCR alpha and beta constant regions.

This clonotype was seen more than once but under ten times. The cDNA 3' end received a ligated oligonucleotide with a UMI. An equimolar mix of RC1.1 and RC1.2 primed the beta chain across TRBC1 and TRBC2. TCRdb itself ran the UMI-ligation and nested PCR reads through MiXCR, one entry per CDR3 protein. In the table there are approximately 46,000 distinct CDR3 sequences, around a tenth of which are singletons. The CDR3 spans 17 residues. V was shortened by 3 bases and J by 0 bases, with 14 bases between the two germline ends. Germline assignment: CDR1 MNHNS and CDR2 SASEGT. V is TRBV6-1 and J is TRBJ1-4; no firm D call. Sample: PBMCs spiked with cells of the T cell clone KT2. The receptor was derived from a human donor. CDR3: CASSDFAADATNEKLFF. The CDR3 DNA reads TGTGCCAGCAGTGATTTCGCGGCTGATGCAACTAATGAAAAACTGTTTTTT.